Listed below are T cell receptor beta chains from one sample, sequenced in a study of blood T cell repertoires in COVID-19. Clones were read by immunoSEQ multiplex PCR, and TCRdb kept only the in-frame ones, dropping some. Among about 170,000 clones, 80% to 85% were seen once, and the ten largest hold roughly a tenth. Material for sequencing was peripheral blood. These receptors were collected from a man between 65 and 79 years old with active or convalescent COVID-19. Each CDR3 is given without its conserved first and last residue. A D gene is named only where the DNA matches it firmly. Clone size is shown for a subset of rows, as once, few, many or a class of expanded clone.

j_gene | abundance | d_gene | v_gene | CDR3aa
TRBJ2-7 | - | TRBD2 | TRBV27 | ASSSTGTTTYEQY
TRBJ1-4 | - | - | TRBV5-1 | ASSVGEGLNEKLF
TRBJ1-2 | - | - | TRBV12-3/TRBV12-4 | ASSPQGGYGYT
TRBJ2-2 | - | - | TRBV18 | ASSPGKESGELF
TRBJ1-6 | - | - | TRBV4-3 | ASSQDRAQNSPLH
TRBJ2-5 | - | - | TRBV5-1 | ATSKRSTEETQY
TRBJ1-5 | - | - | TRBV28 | ASLGGGLGNQPQH
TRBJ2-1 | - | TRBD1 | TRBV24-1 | ATSDRTGHASYNEQF
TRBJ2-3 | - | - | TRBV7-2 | ASSSPIYARSTDTQY
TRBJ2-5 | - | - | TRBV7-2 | ASSLQGHQETQY
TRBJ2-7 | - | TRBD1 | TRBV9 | ASSPRGSPYEQY
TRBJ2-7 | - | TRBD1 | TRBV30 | AWRQPGQGSYEQY
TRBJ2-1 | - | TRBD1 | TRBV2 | ASRDRGSYNEQF
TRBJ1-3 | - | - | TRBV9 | ASSTGGGNTIY
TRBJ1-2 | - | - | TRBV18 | ASSPERSYYGYT
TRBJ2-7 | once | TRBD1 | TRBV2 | ASSAGTGRYEQY
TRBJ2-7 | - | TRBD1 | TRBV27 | ATSRDRDSEQY
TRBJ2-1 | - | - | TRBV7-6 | ASSSSGERNNEQF
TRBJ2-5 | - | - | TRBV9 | ASSVVSQGRETQY
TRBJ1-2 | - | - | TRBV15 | ATSSPWTATNYGYT
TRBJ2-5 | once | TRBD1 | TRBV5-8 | ASSPGTGRQETQY
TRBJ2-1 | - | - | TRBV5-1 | ASSLEGGSYNEQF
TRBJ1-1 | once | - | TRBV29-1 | SGRQGPNTEAF
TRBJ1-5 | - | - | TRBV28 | ASSLISTGSNQPQH
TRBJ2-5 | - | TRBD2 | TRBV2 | ASSSYAGGTKETQY
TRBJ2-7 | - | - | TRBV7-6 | ASSLAGSYEQY
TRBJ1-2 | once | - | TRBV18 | ASSPLQVTLNYGYT
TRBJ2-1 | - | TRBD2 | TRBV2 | ASSGTSGAEGSF
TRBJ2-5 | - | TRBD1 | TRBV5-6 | ATRTSQGAVTQY
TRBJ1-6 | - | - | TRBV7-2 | ASSLDRTNSPLH
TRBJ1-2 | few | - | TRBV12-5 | ASGLVYSPGYT
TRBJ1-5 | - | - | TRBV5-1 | ASSLGGTSNQPQH
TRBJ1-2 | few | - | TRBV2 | ASSTTRSSGYGYT
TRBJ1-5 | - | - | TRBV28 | ASSSTGYSNQPQH
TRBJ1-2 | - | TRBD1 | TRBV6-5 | ASSSDPGQGFGYT
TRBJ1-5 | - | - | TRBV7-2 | ASSLGHGALQPQH
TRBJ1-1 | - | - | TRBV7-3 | ASSFLGMNTEAF
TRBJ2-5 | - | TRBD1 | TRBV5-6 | ASSLGDRGETQY
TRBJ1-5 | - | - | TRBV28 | ASSPYRDNQPQH
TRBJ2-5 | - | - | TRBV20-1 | SAGDQETQY
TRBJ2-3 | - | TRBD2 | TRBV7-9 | ASSSRASGDFTDTQY
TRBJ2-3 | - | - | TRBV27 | ASSLKGPRSTDTQY
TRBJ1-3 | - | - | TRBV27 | ASRGTNPGNTIY
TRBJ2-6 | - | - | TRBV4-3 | ASSQEPTGFLGGANVLT
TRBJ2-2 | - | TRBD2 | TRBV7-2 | ASRTSGGANTGELF
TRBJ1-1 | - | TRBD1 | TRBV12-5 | ASGRGQREAF
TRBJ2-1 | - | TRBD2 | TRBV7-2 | ASSLGLAWNEQF
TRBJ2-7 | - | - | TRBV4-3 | ASSHLGQTYEQY
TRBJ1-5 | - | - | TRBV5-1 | ASSKGQAGDQPQH
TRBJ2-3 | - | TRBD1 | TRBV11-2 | ASRLQGAATSTDTQY
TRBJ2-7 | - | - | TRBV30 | AWSVGVRQKYEQY
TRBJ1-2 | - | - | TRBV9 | ASSVSRTGGAFYGYT
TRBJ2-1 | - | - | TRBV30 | AWSVSGYNEQF
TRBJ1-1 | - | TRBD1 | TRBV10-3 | AISGQGLAEAF
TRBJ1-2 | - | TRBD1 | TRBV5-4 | ASSYPRQGSGGYT
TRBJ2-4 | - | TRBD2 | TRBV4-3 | ASSQGHRGSLNIQY
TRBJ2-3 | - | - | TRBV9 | ASSVVAAGTDTQY